The present TCR beta chain was sequenced within a study of T cell responses to AZD1222 COVID-19 vaccine. Notes on the study in general: Most donors were white British and more were female, and clonal diversity was possibly underestimated. The study found Spike-specific TCR breadth and depth rose after two AZD1222 doses. Among vaccine-associated CD4 TCRs, coverage spanned spike, with dominance at 160-218 and 743-854.

Regarding this clone: Its specificity is not known.

Profiled with immunoSEQ multiplex PCR; TCRdb holds only in-frame clones, not every one. The repertoire includes 86,000 or so clones, 90% to 95% of them detected once, and 4.5% sits in the top ten. The V gene lost 3 bases and the J gene lost 4 bases, with 12 bases spanning the gap. This CDR3 is 13 amino acids long. The germline gives CDR1 DFQATT, CDR2 SNEGSKA (reference sequence). This sequence joins TRBV20-1 and TRBJ1-2; D call uncertain. Sequenced material: peripheral blood, taken on day 0 of MenACWY control vaccination. The sequence derives from an adult in good health. The CDR3 loop reads CSASNSNLYGYTF. CDR3 coding DNA: TGCAGTGCTAGTAACAGCAACCTCTATGGCTACACCTTC.